The rows below give T cell receptor beta chains drawn from one sample of a study of early T cells in non-severe SARS-CoV-2 infection. One entry per CDR3 protein results from TCRdb running MiXCR on the 5' RACE reads. The data hold about 46,000 distinct CDR3 sequences, with about a tenth observed a single time. Sequencing used whole blood. These receptors came from an adult who was a healthcare worker with PCR-confirmed SARS-CoV-2 infection or an uninfected control (not recorded which). The CDR3 runs from the conserved cysteine through the conserved F or W. The D gene is left open where the match is weak. Only part of the rows carry a size: once, few, many, or a class if the clone is expanded.

NA | 13 | TRBJ2-4 | many | TRBV28 | CASSRKDQNIQYF | TGTGCCAGCAGTCGGAAGGATCAAAACATTCAGTACTTC
TRBD2 | 14 | TRBJ2-7 | NA | TRBV5-4 | CASSQATSAYEQYF | TGTGCCAGCAGCCAAGCGACTAGCGCATACGAGCAGTACTTC
NA | 15 | TRBJ2-7 | few | TRBV29-1 | CSVELPEDTAYEQYF | TGCAGCGTTGAGCTACCTGAGGACACAGCCTACGAGCAGTACTTC
NA | 16 | TRBJ2-6 | few | TRBV12-3/TRBV12-4 | CASCFGARSGANVLTF | TGTGCCAGCTGTTTCGGGGCACGCTCTGGGGCCAACGTCCTGACTTTC
TRBD2 | 14 | TRBJ2-1 | many | TRBV29-1 | CSVVAGLQNNEQFF | TGCAGCGTTGTAGCGGGACTTCAGAACAATGAGCAGTTCTTC
TRBD1 | 12 | TRBJ2-1 | NA | TRBV30 | CAWGQGAGEQFF | TGTGCCTGGGGACAGGGGGCTGGTGAGCAGTTCTTC
NA | 14 | TRBJ2-5 | many | TRBV12-3/TRBV12-4 | CASSFRGGRETQYF | TGTGCCAGCAGTTTTCGTGGGGGGCGTGAGACCCAGTACTTC
NA | 15 | TRBJ1-5 | medium-sized | TRBV5-1 | CASSLGGLSNQPQHF | TGCGCCAGCAGCTTGGGTGGACTGAGCAATCAGCCCCAGCATTTT
NA | 17 | TRBJ2-6 | many | TRBV4-3 | CASSQDPHISGANVLTF | TGCGCCAGCAGCCAAGATCCACATATCTCTGGGGCCAACGTCCTGACTTTC
TRBD1 | 14 | TRBJ1-6 | many | TRBV6-5 | CASSTGTGGSPLHF | TGTGCCAGCAGTACCGGGACAGGGGGCTCACCCCTCCACTTT
NA | 13 | TRBJ2-7 | many | TRBV10-3 | CATGQSSVAEQYF | TGTGCCACCGGCCAGTCATCGGTTGCCGAGCAGTACTTC
NA | 12 | TRBJ2-5 | few | TRBV7-9 | CASSFPLSTQYF | TGTGCCAGCAGCTTCCCTTTATCGACCCAGTACTTC
NA | 14 | TRBJ1-1 | many | TRBV30 | CAWQGTGILGKAFF | TGTGCCTGGCAGGGGACTGGGATCCTCGGAAAAGCTTTCTTT
NA | 16 | TRBJ2-2 | few | TRBV11-2 | CASSFWGASNTGELFF | TGTGCCAGCAGCTTTTGGGGGGCGTCGAACACCGGGGAGCTGTTTTTT
NA | 13 | TRBJ2-5 | many | TRBV10-2 | CASSETGRETQYF | TGCGCCAGCAGTGAGACGGGACGAGAGACCCAGTACTTC
TRBD1 | 14 | TRBJ2-7 | few | TRBV6-2/TRBV6-3 | CASSYSTRGYEQYF | TGTGCCAGCAGTTACTCGACCAGGGGGTACGAGCAGTACTTC
TRBD1 | 14 | TRBJ1-1 | many | TRBV19 | CASSHRQGDTEAFF | TGTGCCAGTAGCCACCGACAGGGAGACACTGAAGCTTTCTTT
TRBD1 | 19 | TRBJ2-6 | many | TRBV29-1 | CSVPMGTGEAPSGANVLTF | TGCAGCGTTCCCATGGGGACAGGGGAGGCACCATCTGGGGCCAACGTCCTGACTTTC
NA | 21 | TRBJ2-1 | many | TRBV4-3 | CASSHPSARGPEMRSSNEQFF | TGCGCCAGCAGCCATCCATCCGCGAGGGGCCCCGAGATGAGGTCTAGCAATGAGCAGTTCTTC
NA | 13 | TRBJ2-7 | many | TRBV20-1 | CSASPGPIDEQYF | TGCAGTGCTAGCCCGGGACCTATCGACGAGCAGTACTTC
NA | 15 | TRBJ2-5 | few | TRBV24-1 | CATAAEGTSIVTQYF | TGTGCCACCGCGGCGGAGGGAACATCCATAGTCACCCAGTACTTC
TRBD2 | 14 | TRBJ2-3 | few | TRBV20-1 | CSARGGRGADTQYF | TGCAGTGCTAGAGGGGGCCGGGGGGCAGATACGCAGTATTTT
NA | 17 | TRBJ1-1 | NA | TRBV12-3/TRBV12-4 | CASSSLDKILMNTEAFF | TGTGCCAGCAGTTCCCTGGACAAGATCCTCATGAACACTGAAGCTTTCTTT
NA | 13 | TRBJ1-5 | many | TRBV6-5 | CASSDRSNQPQHF | TGTGCCAGCAGTGACAGGAGCAATCAGCCCCAGCATTTT
TRBD2 | 18 | TRBJ2-1 | many | TRBV6-2/TRBV6-3 | CASSSPLAGVNSYNEQFF | TGTGCCAGCAGTTCCCCACTAGCGGGAGTTAACTCCTACAATGAGCAGTTCTTC
NA | 13 | TRBJ1-4 | medium-sized | TRBV12-3/TRBV12-4 | CASNRDGNEKLFF | TGTGCCAGCAACCGGGACGGTAATGAAAAACTGTTTTTT
TRBD1 | 15 | TRBJ1-3 | many | TRBV6-1 | CASEPGFGQGSAIYF | TGTGCCAGCGAACCTGGTTTCGGACAGGGGTCCGCCATATATTTT
NA | 14 | TRBJ1-1 | NA | TRBV18 | CASSSSGTNTEAFF | TGTGCCAGCTCATCTTCAGGAACCAACACTGAAGCTTTCTTT
TRBD2 | 16 | TRBJ2-3 | few | TRBV12-3/TRBV12-4 | CASSLALAGGTDTQYF | TGTGCCAGCAGTTTGGCACTAGCGGGGGGCACAGATACGCAGTATTTT
TRBD1 | 15 | TRBJ2-2 | few | TRBV14 | CASSLWTGGHGELFF | TGTGCCAGCAGCCTATGGACAGGGGGCCACGGGGAGCTGTTTTTT
NA | 13 | TRBJ2-7 | NA | TRBV18 | CAISPRSGEEQYF | TGTGCCATCTCACCACGGTCAGGGGAAGAGCAGTACTTC
TRBD1 | 16 | TRBJ1-1 | many | TRBV6-1 | CASSGSRQGAATEAFF | TGTGCCAGCAGTGGCTCCAGACAGGGGGCAGCCACTGAAGCTTTCTTT
TRBD2 | 15 | TRBJ2-7 | few | TRBV2 | CASSWTSGSSYEQYF | TGTGCCAGCTCCTGGACTAGCGGGTCCTCCTACGAGCAGTACTTC
NA | 12 | TRBJ2-1 | many | TRBV5-1 | CASSLARNEQFF | TGCGCCAGCAGCTTGGCGCGGAATGAGCAGTTCTTC
TRBD1 | 11 | TRBJ1-2 | many | TRBV29-1 | CSVRDRWEHTF | TGCAGCGTAAGGGACAGATGGGAGCACACCTTC
TRBD2 | 15 | TRBJ2-1 | many | TRBV14 | CASSPSSGGGNEQFF | TGTGCCAGCAGCCCCTCTAGCGGAGGTGGGAATGAGCAGTTCTTC
TRBD1 | 15 | TRBJ1-2 | many | TRBV19 | CASSPWEGANYGYTF | TGTGCCAGTAGCCCTTGGGAGGGGGCGAACTATGGCTACACCTTC
NA | 13 | TRBJ2-2 | many | TRBV5-1 | CASSPKQTGELFF | TGCGCCAGCAGCCCAAAGCAAACCGGGGAGCTGTTTTTT
NA | 13 | TRBJ2-7 | NA | TRBV20-1 | CSALQLTTYEQYF | TGCAGTGCTCTGCAGCTAACAACCTACGAGCAGTACTTC
NA | 12 | TRBJ2-1 | few | TRBV4-2 | CASSQDRVEQFF | TGTGCCAGCAGCCAAGACAGGGTTGAGCAGTTCTTC
NA | 13 | TRBJ2-7 | many | TRBV6-5 | CASSSTGDYEQYF | TGTGCCAGCAGTTCAACGGGAGACTACGAGCAGTACTTC
NA | 16 | TRBJ1-5 | many | TRBV6-6 | CASSNRDARRDQPQHF | TGTGCCAGCAGTAACCGGGACGCTCGTCGGGATCAGCCCCAGCATTTT
TRBD1 | 17 | TRBJ1-6 | few | TRBV30 | CAWRENRGLGWNSPLHF | TGTGCCTGGAGAGAAAACAGGGGGCTAGGGTGGAATTCACCCCTCCACTTT
NA | 13 | TRBJ2-7 | many | TRBV18 | CASSPSDVSEQYF | TGTGCCAGCTCACCCTCCGATGTCTCCGAGCAGTACTTC
TRBD1 | 14 | TRBJ2-2 | many | TRBV30 | CASAGQGGIGELFF | TGTGCCTCCGCGGGACAGGGGGGGATCGGGGAGCTGTTTTTT
TRBD2 | 17 | TRBJ2-1 | many | TRBV19 | CASSIVPGLARDNEQFF | TGTGCCAGTAGTATAGTCCCGGGACTAGCGAGGGACAATGAGCAGTTCTTC
NA | 13 | TRBJ1-2 | NA | TRBV19 | CASKWDPVGGYTF | TGTGCCAGTAAATGGGATCCTGTCGGTGGCTACACCTTC
NA | 12 | TRBJ1-2 | many | TRBV10-3 | CAIRWEGRSYTF | TGTGCCATCAGATGGGAGGGTAGGAGCTACACCTTC
NA | 16 | TRBJ2-5 | many | TRBV6-2/TRBV6-3 | CASSYSELTVGETQYF | TGTGCCAGCAGTTACTCGGAACTGACCGTTGGAGAGACCCAGTACTTC
NA | 13 | TRBJ1-5 | many | TRBV6-2/TRBV6-3 | CASKARVWGPQHF | TGTGCCAGCAAGGCCCGTGTTTGGGGGCCCCAGCATTTT